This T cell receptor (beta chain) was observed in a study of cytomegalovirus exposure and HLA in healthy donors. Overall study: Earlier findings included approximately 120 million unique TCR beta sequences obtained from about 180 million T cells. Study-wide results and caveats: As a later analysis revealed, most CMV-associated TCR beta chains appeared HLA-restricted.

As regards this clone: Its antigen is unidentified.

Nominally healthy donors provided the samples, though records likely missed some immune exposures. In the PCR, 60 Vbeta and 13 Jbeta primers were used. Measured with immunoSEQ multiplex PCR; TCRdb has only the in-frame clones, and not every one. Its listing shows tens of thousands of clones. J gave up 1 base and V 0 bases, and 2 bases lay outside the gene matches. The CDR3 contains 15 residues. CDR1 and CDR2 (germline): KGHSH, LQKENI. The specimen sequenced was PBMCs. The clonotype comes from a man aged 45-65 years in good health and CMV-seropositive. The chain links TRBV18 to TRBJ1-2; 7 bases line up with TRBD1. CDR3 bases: TGTGCCAGCTCACCACCGGGGACAGTTAACTATGGCTACACCTTC. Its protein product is CASSPPGTVNYGYTF.